This is a list of T cell receptor beta chains from one sample in a study of cytomegalovirus exposure and HLA in healthy donors. Clones were sequenced by immunoSEQ multiplex PCR, and TCRdb holds only the in-frame ones, with some missing. The table lists 150,000 to 200,000 clones, roughly four fifths of them singletons, with less than 2% in the top ten. Sequenced sample: PBMCs. The receptors here all came from a man aged 18 to 29 in good health and CMV-seronegative. CDR3s include the opening cysteine and the closing phenylalanine or tryptophan. The D gene is left open where the match is weak. A clone size is listed for some rows: how often the clone was seen (once, few, many), or a class if it is expanded.

clone size: few; V gene: TRBV28; J gene: TRBJ1-4; CDR3 length: 12; D gene: .; CDR3 DNA: TGTGCCAGCACCGACAGGAATGAAAAACTGTTTTTT; CDR3 protein: CASTDRNEKLFF
clone size: .; V gene: TRBV18; J gene: TRBJ2-7; CDR3 length: 16; D gene: TRBD2; CDR3 DNA: TGTGCCAGCTCACCAAGTGTGCGGGGGGCTAGTTACGAGCAGTACTTC; CDR3 protein: CASSPSVRGASYEQYF
clone size: .; V gene: TRBV5-4; J gene: TRBJ1-3; CDR3 length: 16; D gene: .; CDR3 DNA: TGTGCCAGCAGCTTGGGCGGGCCAAGTGCTGGAAACACCATATATTTT; CDR3 protein: CASSLGGPSAGNTIYF
clone size: .; V gene: TRBV9; J gene: TRBJ1-3; CDR3 length: 16; D gene: .; CDR3 DNA: TGTGCCAGCAGCGCGGACAGCCCTATCTCTGGAAACACCATATATTTT; CDR3 protein: CASSADSPISGNTIYF
clone size: .; V gene: TRBV5-6; J gene: TRBJ2-1; CDR3 length: 15; D gene: TRBD2; CDR3 DNA: TGTGCCAGCAGCAGACAAATGACTAGCGGGAATGAGCAGTTCTTC; CDR3 protein: CASSRQMTSGNEQFF
clone size: .; V gene: TRBV29-1; J gene: TRBJ2-3; CDR3 length: 13; D gene: TRBD2; CDR3 DNA: TGCAGCGTACCGGGGGGAGGTACAGATACGCAGTATTTT; CDR3 protein: CSVPGGGTDTQYF
clone size: many; V gene: TRBV28; J gene: TRBJ1-1; CDR3 length: 15; D gene: .; CDR3 DNA: TGTGCCAGCAGTATCTCCTCGACAGGTAACACTGAAGCTTTCTTT; CDR3 protein: CASSISSTGNTEAFF
clone size: once; V gene: TRBV9; J gene: TRBJ2-2; CDR3 length: 15; D gene: .; CDR3 DNA: TGTGCCAGCAGCGTAGCAGGTCACAACACCGGGGAGCTGTTTTTT; CDR3 protein: CASSVAGHNTGELFF
clone size: .; V gene: TRBV28; J gene: TRBJ2-6; CDR3 length: 19; D gene: TRBD1; CDR3 DNA: TGTGCCAGCAGCCCTTGGAAGGGACAGGGACACTCTGGGGCCAACGTCCTGACTTTC; CDR3 protein: CASSPWKGQGHSGANVLTF
clone size: .; V gene: TRBV19; J gene: TRBJ1-5; CDR3 length: 20; D gene: .; CDR3 DNA: TGTGCCAGTAGTATCCCGAGGGTATTGCTTTTACGGGGGGTTAATCAGCCCCAGCATTTT; CDR3 protein: CASSIPRVLLLRGVNQPQHF
clone size: .; V gene: TRBV5-1; J gene: TRBJ2-1; CDR3 length: 16; D gene: TRBD2; CDR3 DNA: TGCGCCAGCAGCTTGGAAGGACTAGCGGATACGATAGAGCAGTTCTTC; CDR3 protein: CASSLEGLADTIEQFF
clone size: .; V gene: TRBV7-6; J gene: TRBJ1-2; CDR3 length: 15; D gene: .; CDR3 DNA: TGTGCCAGCAGCCCCCCTGACGGGGGAGTTAGTGGCTACACCTTC; CDR3 protein: CASSPPDGGVSGYTF
clone size: .; V gene: TRBV7-7; J gene: TRBJ2-2; CDR3 length: 16; D gene: TRBD2; CDR3 DNA: TGTGCTAGCAGCTCGGTAGCGGGATCGAACACCGGGGAGCTGTTTTTT; CDR3 protein: CASSSVAGSNTGELFF
clone size: .; V gene: TRBV7-9; J gene: TRBJ2-7; CDR3 length: 14; D gene: TRBD1; CDR3 DNA: TGTGCCAGCAGCATGCCCAGGGGGAACTACGAGCAGTACTTC; CDR3 protein: CASSMPRGNYEQYF
clone size: .; V gene: TRBV5-1; J gene: TRBJ2-7; CDR3 length: 17; D gene: .; CDR3 DNA: TGCGCCAGCAGCTTGGGTGGACAGTTCCAAAGCTCCTACGAGCAGTACTTC; CDR3 protein: CASSLGGQFQSSYEQYF
clone size: few; V gene: TRBV4-1; J gene: TRBJ2-7; CDR3 length: 14; D gene: TRBD2; CDR3 DNA: TGCGCCAGCAGCCAACCGGGAGGGCGTTACGAGCAGTACTTC; CDR3 protein: CASSQPGGRYEQYF
clone size: .; V gene: TRBV14; J gene: TRBJ2-2; CDR3 length: 16; D gene: .; CDR3 DNA: TGTGCCAGCAGCCAAGAGATGAGGGCTGACACCGGGGAGCTGTTTTTT; CDR3 protein: CASSQEMRADTGELFF
clone size: .; V gene: TRBV5-1; J gene: TRBJ2-7; CDR3 length: 13; D gene: .; CDR3 DNA: TGCGCCAGCAGCTTCGGACAGCTCTACGAGCAGTACTTC; CDR3 protein: CASSFGQLYEQYF
clone size: .; V gene: TRBV7-8; J gene: TRBJ2-3; CDR3 length: 19; D gene: TRBD2; CDR3 DNA: TGTGCCAGCAGCTTAATCGGGACTAGCGGGAGGGCCGGTATAGATACGCAGTATTTT; CDR3 protein: CASSLIGTSGRAGIDTQYF
clone size: .; V gene: TRBV7-6; J gene: TRBJ2-1; CDR3 length: 17; D gene: TRBD2; CDR3 DNA: TGTGCCAGCAGCTCCGCGATTAGCGGGGGGCCTTCCAATGAGCAGTTCTTC; CDR3 protein: CASSSAISGGPSNEQFF
clone size: few; V gene: TRBV27; J gene: TRBJ2-7; CDR3 length: 11; D gene: .; CDR3 DNA: TGTGCCTCCAGCGGTTACGGGGAGCAGTACTTC; CDR3 protein: CASSGYGEQYF
clone size: .; V gene: TRBV5-1; J gene: TRBJ1-5; CDR3 length: 15; D gene: .; CDR3 DNA: TGCGCCAGCAGCCTGATTGGGGGCGGAAATCAGCCCCAGCATTTT; CDR3 protein: CASSLIGGGNQPQHF
clone size: .; V gene: TRBV2; J gene: TRBJ2-7; CDR3 length: 16; D gene: .; CDR3 DNA: TGTGCCAGCAGGTCCCGTGTGGCAGGAAGCTCCTACGAGCAGTACTTC; CDR3 protein: CASRSRVAGSSYEQYF
clone size: .; V gene: TRBV2; J gene: TRBJ1-1; CDR3 length: 14; D gene: .; CDR3 DNA: TGTGCCAGCATCGACTCGGCTCCGAACACTGAAGCTTTCTTT; CDR3 protein: CASIDSAPNTEAFF
clone size: .; V gene: TRBV28; J gene: TRBJ2-7; CDR3 length: 17; D gene: TRBD2; CDR3 DNA: TGTGCCAGCACCCCGGGGGCTAGCGGGTCTGGAGTCGACGAGCAGTACTTC; CDR3 protein: CASTPGASGSGVDEQYF
clone size: .; V gene: TRBV5-1; J gene: TRBJ1-1; CDR3 length: 13; D gene: .; CDR3 DNA: TGCGCCAGCAGCTTCGGAGAGGGCACTGAAGCTTTCTTT; CDR3 protein: CASSFGEGTEAFF
clone size: .; V gene: TRBV2; J gene: TRBJ1-1; CDR3 length: 21; D gene: TRBD1; CDR3 DNA: TGTGCCAGCAGTGATTCATCGTACGGACAGGGTTGGGGAGCGATGCCCACTGAAGCTTTCTTT; CDR3 protein: CASSDSSYGQGWGAMPTEAFF
clone size: .; V gene: TRBV5-6; J gene: TRBJ1-4; CDR3 length: 12; D gene: .; CDR3 DNA: TGTGCCAGCAGCTCGTACAAGGGGCGGCTGTTTTTT; CDR3 protein: CASSSYKGRLFF
clone size: few; V gene: TRBV5-1; J gene: TRBJ2-3; CDR3 length: 17; D gene: TRBD2; CDR3 DNA: TGCGCCAGCAGCCTTCTCGGACTAGCGGTAACCACAGATACGCAGTATTTT; CDR3 protein: CASSLLGLAVTTDTQYF
clone size: few; V gene: TRBV6-1; J gene: TRBJ2-7; CDR3 length: 13; D gene: .; CDR3 DNA: TGTGCCACAGGGGCAATGAGATTCTACGAGCAGTACTTC; CDR3 protein: CATGAMRFYEQYF
clone size: once; V gene: TRBV5-8; J gene: TRBJ1-6; CDR3 length: 15; D gene: TRBD1; CDR3 DNA: TGTGCCAGCAGCTCGACAGGGGACCTAAATTCACCCCTCCACTTT; CDR3 protein: CASSSTGDLNSPLHF